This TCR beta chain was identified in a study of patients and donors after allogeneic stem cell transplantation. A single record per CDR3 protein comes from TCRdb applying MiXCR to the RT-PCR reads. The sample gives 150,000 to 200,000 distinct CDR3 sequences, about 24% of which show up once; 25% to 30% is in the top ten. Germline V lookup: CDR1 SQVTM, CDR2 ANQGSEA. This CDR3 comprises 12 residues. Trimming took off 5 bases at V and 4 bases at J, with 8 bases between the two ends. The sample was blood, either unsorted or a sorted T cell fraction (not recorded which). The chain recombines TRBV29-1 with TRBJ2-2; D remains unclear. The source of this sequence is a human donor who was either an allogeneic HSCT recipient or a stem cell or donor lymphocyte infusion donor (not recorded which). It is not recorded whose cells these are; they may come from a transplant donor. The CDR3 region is CSVTTGTGELFF. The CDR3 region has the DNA TGCAGCGTTACAACTGGCACCGGGGAGCTGTTTTTT.